The next 29 T cell receptor beta chains were all read from a single sample in a study of T cell responses to AZD1222 COVID-19 vaccine. Profiling relied on immunoSEQ multiplex PCR, and the TCRdb table lists in-frame clones only, not all of them. The sample holds around 130,000 clones, around 90% seen once. The sequenced sample was peripheral blood, obtained 28 days after the second AZD1222 dose. The receptors derive from an adult who received the AZD1222 COVID-19 vaccine.

This chain joins TRBV12-5 and TRBJ1-2; 7 nucleotides align to TRBD1. The V gene's germline CDR1 is LGHNT and CDR2 FRNRAP. Losses at the gene ends were 4 bases for V and 4 bases for J; bases not matched to a gene: 6. The CDR3 has 14 residues. This chain's CDR3 is CASGSPGQRYGYTF. CDR3 sequence (DNA): TGTGCTAGTGGTTCCCCGGGACAGCGCTATGGCTACACCTTC.

This rearrangement joins TRBV9 to TRBJ2-1; D may match TRBD1 or TRBD2 (6 bases each). Germline V gives CDR1 SGDLS, CDR2 YYNGEE. Trimming cost V 3 bases and J 7 bases, with 20 bases left between them. The CDR3 covers 16 residues. The CDR3 loop reads CASSERLGGGQNEQFF. CDR3 nucleotides: TGTGCCAGCAGCGAGAGACTAGGAGGGGGTCAAAATGAGCAGTTCTTC.

V and J are TRBV30 and TRBJ1-2, with D possibly being TRBD1 (6 bases). The CDR3 spans 11 residues. Per the germline V gene, CDR1 is GTSNPN and CDR2 is SVGIG (reference sequence). V lost 3 bases, J lost 7 bases, and 9 bases lay in between. The CDR3 nucleotides are TGTGCCTGGAGACAGGGAAGTGGCTACACCTTC. Protein sequence: CAWRQGSGYTF.

The chain is built from TRBV29-1 and TRBJ1-6; TRBD1 aligns across 10 bases. J was trimmed by 5 bases and V by 4 bases; bases with no gene match: 2. The CDR3 extends over 14 amino acids. Germline CDR1 is SQVTM and CDR2 is ANQGSEA. CDR3 coding DNA: TGCAGCGTTGCGGACAGGGGGGATAATTCACCCCTCCACTTT. Its translation is CSVADRGDNSPLHF.

This chain links TRBV9 with TRBJ2-5, with D perhaps matching TRBD1 (5 bases). This CDR3 spans 12 amino acids. Germline loops: CDR1 SGDLS, CDR2 YYNGEE. Between the trimmed V and J ends, which lost 5 bases and 5 bases, there was a span of 10 bases. The CDR3 DNA is TGTGCCAGCAGAGGGGTCCAGGAGACCCAGTACTTC. This translates into CASRGVQETQYF.

J is TRBJ2-5 and V is TRBV7-2, with a tentative D call TRBD2 (5 bases). Germline V gene data show CDR1 as SGHTA and CDR2 as FQGNSA. Trimming removed 2 bases at V and 5 bases at J, with 12 bases between. CDR3 length: 14 residues. The chain's CDR3 is CASSLRWERETQYF. In nucleotides, the CDR3 is TGTGCCAGCAGCTTACGATGGGAGAGGGAGACCCAGTACTTC.

The chain combines TRBV4-2 with TRBJ2-5; TRBD1 matches 8 bases. The CDR3 loop spans 16 amino acids. The J segment lost 4 bases and the V segment lost 0 bases, leaving 7 bases of the junction unmatched. The germline V gene encodes CDR1 LGHNA and CDR2 YNFKEQ. CDR3 coding DNA: TGTGCCAGCAGCCAAGAAGGGCAGGGGGCGATAGAGACCCAGTACTTC. Translating gives CASSQEGQGAIETQYF.

This clone was seen once. The CDR3 bases are TGTGCCAGCAGCTTGGACCGACAGTCGAACACTGAAGCTTTCTTT. Translated: CASSLDRQSNTEAFF. The V gene is TRBV5-4, the J gene TRBJ1-1, with D possibly TRBD1 on 5 matching bases. Trimming took 0 bases from V and 1 from J, leaving 10 bases between them. Germline V lookup: CDR1 SGHNT, CDR2 YYREEE (reference sequence). This CDR3 has 15 residues.

The J gene is TRBJ1-3, the V gene TRBV7-3, with TRBD1 as a possible D gene (5 bases). This CDR3 region has 13 residues. Germline V gene sequence: CDR1 SGHTA, CDR2 FQGTGA. Trimming shortened V by 4 bases and J by 1 base, and 5 bases separated the two germline ends. The CDR3 nucleotides are TGTGCCAGCAGCTCAGGGTCTGGAAACACCATATATTTT. As protein: CASSSGSGNTIYF.

The chain uses TRBV18 and TRBJ1-1; 9 nucleotides line up with TRBD1. The ends lost 3 bases at V and 3 bases at J; junction bases unmatched: 5. Germline V gene sequence: CDR1 KGHSH, CDR2 LQKENI. The CDR3 loop spans 15 amino acids. In nucleotides, the CDR3 is TGTGCCAGCTCACCGAGGACAGGGGCCGACACTGAAGCTTTCTTT. As protein: CASSPRTGADTEAFF.

V is TRBV4-2 and J is TRBJ1-1; 9 bases are a match to TRBD1. This CDR3 has 14 amino acids. Germline V gives CDR1 LGHNA, CDR2 YNFKEQ. J lost 5 bases, V lost 4 bases, and 5 bases had no gene match. The CDR3 DNA sequence: TGTGCCAGCAGCCCCCGGGACAGGGATACTGAAGCTTTCTTT. Translated: CASSPRDRDTEAFF.

V gene TRBV18 combines with J gene TRBJ2-5; D remains unclear. The V end was cut by 5 bases, the J end by 5 bases, with 9 bases between. This CDR3 contains 12 residues. Germline V gives CDR1 KGHSH, CDR2 LQKENI. The CDR3 region is CASSSRTETQYF. CDR3 DNA sequence: TGTGCCAGCTCATCGCGGACGGAGACCCAGTACTTC.

The chain carries TRBV6-5 and TRBJ1-5; 7 bases line up with TRBD1. V was clipped by 0 bases and J by 5 bases; unmatched bases: 4. This CDR3 comprises 15 residues. Germline values: CDR1 MNHEY, CDR2 SVGAGI. CDR3 protein: CASSYSIGGDQPQHF. The CDR3 DNA follows: TGTGCCAGCAGTTACTCGATAGGGGGCGATCAGCCCCAGCATTTT.

The chain couples TRBV10-3 to TRBJ2-2; D is unclear. Trimming cost V 6 bases and J 4 bases, with 12 bases left between them. CDR3 length: 14 residues. Germline CDR1 ENHRY, CDR2 SYGVKD. The chain's CDR3 is CAIRGRPLTGELFF. DNA of the CDR3: TGTGCCATCAGGGGAAGGCCCCTCACCGGGGAGCTGTTTTTT.

The sample holds one count of this clone. The CDR3 nucleotides are TGTGCCAGCAGCTTAGTAAGGGGTGGGTACGAGCAGTACTTC. Its translation: CASSLVRGGYEQYF. The V call is TRBV7-2, the J call TRBJ2-7, with D possibly TRBD1 on 5 matching bases. This CDR3 spans 14 amino acids. V lost 1 base to trimming and J lost 4 bases, with 11 bases between them. The germline V gene encodes CDR1 SGHTA and CDR2 FQGNSA.

The chain links TRBV12-3 or TRBV12-4 to TRBJ1-2; D may be TRBD1 (5 bases). V was cut by 6 bases and J by 5 bases, with 13 bases left in between. The CDR3 is 13 amino acids. The CDR3 reads CASSPTGTYGYTF. CDR3 in DNA: TGTGCCAGCAGCCCCACAGGAACTTATGGCTACACCTTC.

The chain is built from TRBV19 and TRBJ2-7; D remains unclear. V was pared by 5 bases and J by 7 bases, with 15 bases between. Germline V lookup: CDR1 LNHDA, CDR2 SQIVND (reference sequence). The CDR3 sequence is 13 residues long. The CDR3 sequence: CASSAGPLGEQYF. As DNA, the CDR3 is TGTGCCAGTAGTGCCGGGCCGCTCGGGGAGCAGTACTTC. The complete variable domain, with remaining parts taken from reference TRBV19 and TRBJ2-7, reads DGGITQSPKYLFRKEGQNVTLSCEQNLNHDAMYWYRQDPGQGLRLIYYSQIVNDFQKGDIAEGYSVSREKKESFPLTVTSAQKNPTAFYLCASSAGPLGEQYFGPGTRLTVT.

The V call is TRBV6-5, the J call TRBJ1-2; tentatively, D is TRBD1 (6 bases). Deletions cut 6 bases from V and 4 bases from J, with 18 bases between. The germline V gene encodes CDR1 MNHEY and CDR2 SVGAGI. The CDR3 loop spans 15 amino acids. Written as DNA, the CDR3 is TGTGCCAGCAGCCCCGGGACAAAAACTTTCTATGGCTACACCTTC. This gives the protein CASSPGTKTFYGYTF.

V gene TRBV5-1 combines with J gene TRBJ1-1, with D perhaps TRBD1 (6 bases). The CDR3 has 15 amino acids. Trimming removed 0 bases at V and 4 bases at J, with 13 bases between. Per germline, CDR1 SGHRS and CDR2 YFSETQ. The CDR3 protein is CASSLEAGAGTEAFF. The DNA of the CDR3 is TGCGCCAGCAGCTTGGAGGCGGGGGCCGGCACTGAAGCTTTCTTT.

V is TRBV19 and J is TRBJ2-7, with D perhaps being TRBD1 or TRBD2 (6 bases each). This CDR3 has 13 amino acids. Germline CDR1 LNHDA, CDR2 SQIVND (reference sequence). The V and J ends lost 4 bases and 6 bases respectively, with 13 bases between them. CDR3 sequence reads: CASSTPGGPEQYF. CDR3 coding DNA: TGTGCCAGTAGTACCCCCGGGGGCCCCGAGCAGTACTTC.

The chain joins TRBV2 to TRBJ1-2; D gene ambiguous. Germline loops: CDR1 SNHLY, CDR2 FYNNEI. This CDR3 contains 11 residues. Trimming took off 7 bases at V and 2 bases at J, with 5 bases between the two ends. The CDR3 nucleotides read TGTGCCAGCACTACAAACTATGGCTACACCTTC. Translation: CASTTNYGYTF.

The V call is TRBV11-2, the J call TRBJ2-7; 8 nucleotides match TRBD2. Germline V CDR1 and CDR2: SGHAT, FQNNGV. This CDR3 is 13 amino acids long. V lost 4 bases to trimming and J lost 6 bases; unmatched junction nucleotides: 5. The CDR3 DNA is TGTGCCAGCAGCTGGCCCGGGAGGGTCGAGCAGTACTTC. This encodes CASSWPGRVEQYF.

The rearrangement joins TRBV7-9 to TRBJ1-5; possibly TRBD1 for D (6 bases). Trimming took 3 bases from V and 4 from J, leaving 13 bases between them. The germline gives CDR1 SEHNR, CDR2 FQNEAQ (reference sequence). The CDR3 length is 15 residues. CDR3 DNA: TGTGCCAGCAGCTTTTCCGGGACACAGAATCAGCCCCAGCATTTT. It translates to CASSFSGTQNQPQHF.

The rearrangement uses TRBV9 and TRBJ2-3, with 10 bases matching TRBD2. V lost 0 bases, J lost 5 bases, and 3 bases stayed unmatched. Germline V gene sequence: CDR1 SGDLS, CDR2 YYNGEE. The CDR3 has 15 amino acids. CDR3 in amino acids: CASSVVASGRDTQYF. In DNA form, the CDR3 reads TGTGCCAGCAGCGTAGTGGCTAGCGGGAGAGATACGCAGTATTTT. Together with reference TRBV9 and TRBJ2-3, the CDR3 gives the full variable domain: DSGVTQTPKHLITATGQRVTLRCSPRSGDLSVYWYQQSLDQGLQFLIQYYNGEERAKGNILERFSAQQFPDLHSELNLSSLELGDSALYFCASSVVASGRDTQYFGPGTRLTVL.

As to this clone: A read error may account for a junction end that differs from germline. The CDR3: CASRFSGEGTEAFF. The CDR3 DNA sequence: TGTGCCAGCCGTTTTTCAGGGGAGGGCACTGAAGCTTTCTTT. The V and J genes are TRBV28 and TRBJ1-1, with D tentatively TRBD1 (6 bases). Germline V gene data show CDR1 as MDHEN and CDR2 as SYDVKM. CDR3 length equals 14 residues.

The V call is TRBV7-2, the J call TRBJ2-6, with unresolved D. The length of the CDR3 is 15 residues. V gave up 3 bases and J gave up 4 bases, with 10 bases separating them. In germline, CDR1 is SGHTA, CDR2 FQGNSA. The CDR3 spells CASSFLGPGANVLTF. In DNA form, the CDR3 reads TGTGCCAGCAGCTTCTTAGGTCCGGGGGCCAACGTCCTGACTTTC.

The chain carries TRBV11-2 and TRBJ2-7, with 10 bases matching TRBD1. V lost 5 bases, J lost 0 bases, and 16 bases stayed unmatched. CDR1 is SGHAT and CDR2 is FQNNGV in the germline V gene. The CDR3 runs to 19 residues. CDR3 amino acids: CASSASGTGVTFASYEQYF. The CDR3, as DNA: TGTGCCAGCAGCGCCTCCGGGACAGGGGTGACGTTTGCCTCCTACGAGCAGTACTTC.

Only one count was recorded for this clone. V is TRBV6-5 and J is TRBJ2-7; possibly TRBD1 or TRBD2 for D (5 bases each). The CDR3 extends over 15 amino acids. V was clipped by 6 bases and J by 2 bases, with 17 bases between them. The germline V gene encodes CDR1 MNHEY and CDR2 SVGAGI. CDR3 coding DNA: TGTGCCAGCAGGCCCGGGGCGCGCGCACCCTACGAGCAGTACTTC. Protein: CASRPGARAPYEQYF.

This clone has a single count. The rearrangement joins TRBV20-1 to TRBJ2-3, with D possibly called TRBD1 or TRBD2 (6 bases each). Germline lookup yields CDR1 DFQATT and CDR2 SNEGSKA (reference sequence). The CDR3 spans 8 residues. The CDR3 loop reads CREGAQYF. DNA for the CDR3: TGCAGGGAGGGGGCGCAGTATTTT.